Below are 25 T cell receptor beta chains sequenced from a single sample in a study of patients and donors after allogeneic stem cell transplantation. TCRdb re-derived calls from the RT-PCR reads in MiXCR, one entry per CDR3 protein. This table holds some 150,000 distinct CDR3 sequences, about two fifths found once. The specimen was blood, either unsorted or a sorted T cell fraction (not recorded which). The receptors come from a human donor who was either an allogeneic HSCT recipient or a stem cell or donor lymphocyte infusion donor (not recorded which). It is not recorded whose cells these are; they may come from a transplant donor.

This chain links TRBV7-6 with TRBJ2-7, with 7 nucleotides matching TRBD2. The CDR3 totals 15 residues. CDR1 and CDR2 (germline): SGHVS, FNYEAQ. Unmatched junction bases numbered 16, after V lost 11 bases and J lost 3 bases. This chain's CDR3 is CAYAYISGEIYEQYF. In DNA, the CDR3 is TGTGCCTACGCCTATATCAGCGGGGAAATCTACGAGCAGTACTTC.

The V and J genes are TRBV20-1 and TRBJ1-3; TRBD1 is a possible D gene (5 bases). Looked up from germline, CDR1 is DFQATT and CDR2 is SNEGSKA (reference sequence). The CDR3 has 12 residues. V was shortened by 6 bases and J by 4 bases, with 10 bases between the two germline ends. For the CDR3, the DNA is TGCAGTGCAGCTGGGGCGGGAAACACCATATATTTT. This translates into CSAAGAGNTIYF.

V gene TRBV5-1 combines with J gene TRBJ1-5, with 7 bases lining up with TRBD1. The V gene's germline CDR1 is SGHRS and CDR2 YFSETQ. Trimming took 4 bases from V and 1 from J; bases not matched to a gene: 5. There are 15 residues in the CDR3. CDR3: CASSRWTGSNQPQHF. As DNA, the CDR3 is TGCGCCAGCAGCCGTTGGACAGGAAGCAATCAGCCCCAGCATTTT.

This clonotype has just a few counts. The gene calls are TRBV6-5 and TRBJ1-1; 10 bases are shared with TRBD1. The germline V gene encodes CDR1 MNHEY and CDR2 SVGAGI. The CDR3 is made up of 19 amino acids. The V and J ends lost 2 bases and 0 bases, in that order; junction bases with no gene match: 12. The CDR3: CASSYLAGQGPNLNTEAFF. The CDR3 nucleotides are TGTGCCAGCAGTTACCTAGCGGGACAGGGGCCTAATTTGAACACTGAAGCTTTCTTT.

The chain recombines TRBV28 with TRBJ1-6; D gene uncertain. Germline V gene data show CDR1 as MDHEN and CDR2 as SYDVKM. The CDR3 has 16 residues. V lost 3 bases to trimming and J lost 7 bases, with 16 bases between them. The CDR3 nucleotides read TGTGCCAGCAGTTTTATTCGGGTTGAAAAGAATTCACCCCTCCACTTT. It yields the protein CASSFIRVEKNSPLHF.

The CDR3 protein is CSVEVGTGDYGYTF. CDR3 in DNA: TGCAGCGTTGAAGTCGGGACAGGAGACTATGGCTACACCTTC. V gene TRBV29-1 combines with J gene TRBJ1-2; 8 positions agree with TRBD1. Losses at the gene ends were 1 base for V and 3 bases for J; bases not matched to a gene: 4. In germline, CDR1 is SQVTM, CDR2 ANQGSEA. This CDR3 region has 14 residues.

The sample holds a few counts of this clonotype. The chain is built from TRBV29-1 and TRBJ1-2, with 7 bases identical to TRBD1. This CDR3 spans 13 amino acids. Germline V gene sequence: CDR1 SQVTM, CDR2 ANQGSEA. Trimming took 7 bases from V and 2 from J; bases not matched to a gene: 7. The CDR3 nucleotides are TGCAGCGGCGCCGACAGGGCGAACTATGGCTACACCTTC. Translated: CSGADRANYGYTF. The whole variable domain, filled in from reference TRBV29-1 and TRBJ1-2, reads SAVISQKPSRDICQRGTSLTIQCQVDSQVTMMFWYRQQPGQSLTLIATANQGSEATYESGFVIDKFPISRPNLTFSTLTVSNMSPEDSSIYLCSGADRANYGYTFGSGTRLTVV.

This chain uses TRBV20-1 with TRBJ1-2; the D gene is possibly TRBD1 (5 bases). Germline CDR1 reads DFQATT; CDR2 reads SNEGSKA (reference sequence). V lost 6 bases to trimming and J lost 7 bases, with 15 bases between them. This CDR3 spans 12 amino acids. The CDR3 here is CSALQGSGGYTF. CDR3 sequence (DNA): TGCAGTGCCCTCCAGGGATCCGGTGGCTACACCTTC.

The chain employs TRBV27 and TRBJ1-6; the D gene is possibly TRBD1 (6 bases). This CDR3 is built from 15 residues. V gave up 6 bases and J gave up 10 bases, with 19 bases separating them. Germline V CDR1 and CDR2: MNHEY, SMNVEV (reference sequence). The CDR3: CASSPLGGIGSPLHF. CDR3 sequence (DNA): TGTGCCAGCAGCCCCCTCGGGGGCATAGGATCACCCCTCCACTTT.

The J gene is TRBJ1-6, the V gene TRBV20-1; 12 bases map to TRBD1. J was trimmed by 0 bases and V by 1 base; bases with no gene match: 4. Germline CDR1 is DFQATT and CDR2 is SNEGSKA (reference sequence). The CDR3 is made up of 18 amino acids. In DNA form, the CDR3 reads TGCAGTGCTAGAGCCGGGACAGGGGGCGGCTCCTATAATTCACCCCTCCACTTT. Protein product: CSARAGTGGGSYNSPLHF.

The chain carries TRBV6-1 and TRBJ2-3, with 8 bases that match TRBD2. The CDR3 loop spans 14 amino acids. J lost 4 bases, V lost 7 bases, and 7 bases had no gene match. The germline V gene encodes CDR1 MNHNS and CDR2 SASEGT. The CDR3 DNA is TGTGCCAGCACCGTGGCGGGGGGCCCAGATACGCAGTATTTT. It encodes CASTVAGGPDTQYF.

The CDR3 DNA reads as TGTGCCAGCAGCCCAACAAGCCTCCAATCCTACGAGCAGTACGTC. This encodes CASSPTSLQSYEQYV. The chain couples TRBV5-5 to TRBJ2-7; D gene ambiguous. The CDR3 loop spans 15 amino acids. Trimming removed 4 bases from V and 1 base from J, with 15 bases in between. From germline, CDR1 is SGHKS and CDR2 YYEKEE (reference sequence).

The genes are TRBV6-1 and TRBJ2-3, with D unclear. Germline lookup yields CDR1 MNHNS and CDR2 SASEGT. V was cut by 6 bases and J by 4 bases, with 8 bases left in between. The CDR3 spans 12 residues. Written as DNA, the CDR3 is TGTGCCAGCAGCAGGCCGGCAGATACGCAGTATTTT. Amino acids: CASSRPADTQYF.

This chain connects TRBV7-9 to TRBJ2-2; tentative D call: TRBD1 (5 bases). CDR3 length: 18 amino acids. Germline lookup yields CDR1 SEHNR and CDR2 FQNEAQ (reference sequence). V lost 5 bases, J lost 1 base, and 20 bases lay in between. The chain's CDR3 is CASSLPPLTARNTGELFF. CDR3 in DNA: TGTGCCAGCAGCCTCCCCCCCCTGACAGCTCGGAACACCGGGGAGCTGTTTTTT.

V gene TRBV27 combines with J gene TRBJ1-1; 7 bases are a match to TRBD1. J gave up 7 bases and V 2 bases, and 4 bases lay outside the gene matches. From germline, CDR1 is MNHEY and CDR2 SMNVEV (reference sequence). The CDR3 spans 13 residues. The CDR3 protein is CASSLKGASEAFF. In DNA, the CDR3 is TGTGCCAGCAGTTTAAAGGGGGCGAGTGAAGCTTTCTTT.

The chain links TRBV13 to TRBJ1-1; D not certain. This CDR3 comprises 13 residues. Trimming stripped 3 bases from V and 2 bases from J, with 7 bases between. Germline V lookup: CDR1 PRHDT, CDR2 FYEKMQ (reference sequence). CDR3 sequence reads: CASSFGANTEAFF. The CDR3 DNA reads TGTGCCAGCAGCTTCGGAGCTAACACTGAAGCTTTCTTT.

This chain joins TRBV5-1 and TRBJ2-5; D gene uncertain. Trimming stripped 1 base from V and 4 bases from J, with 8 bases between. This CDR3 spans 13 amino acids. Germline V gives CDR1 SGHRS, CDR2 YFSETQ. Here the CDR3 reads CASSLRTVETQYF. CDR3 bases: TGCGCCAGCAGCTTGCGGACGGTAGAGACCCAGTACTTC.

The J gene is TRBJ1-2, the V gene TRBV20-1; weak D call: TRBD1 (5 bases). The CDR3 runs 12 residues. The ends were cut back, 3 bases at V and 4 bases at J, with 9 bases in the middle. Germline lookup yields CDR1 DFQATT and CDR2 SNEGSKA (reference sequence). CDR3 loop: CSARGQGYGYTF. In DNA form, the CDR3 reads TGCAGTGCTAGGGGGCAGGGCTATGGCTACACCTTC.

The J gene is TRBJ1-1, the V gene TRBV7-2; D uncertain. Germline V lookup: CDR1 SGHTA, CDR2 FQGNSA. V lost 5 bases and J 0 bases, leaving 10 bases between the germline ends. The CDR3 covers 14 residues. CDR3 sequence reads: CASSQRVVNTEAFF. In DNA, the CDR3 is TGTGCCAGCAGCCAGAGGGTCGTGAACACTGAAGCTTTCTTT. The whole variable domain, filled in from reference TRBV7-2 and TRBJ1-1, reads GAGVSQSPSNKVTEKGKDVELRCDPISGHTALYWYRQSLGQGLEFLIYFQGNSAPDKSGLPSDRFSAERTGGSVSTLTIQRTQQEDSAVYLCASSQRVVNTEAFFGQGTRLTVV.

The J gene is TRBJ1-4, the V gene TRBV7-8; D is unclear. The V end was cut by 4 bases, the J end by 11 bases, with 11 bases between. The CDR3 has 12 residues. Germline lookup yields CDR1 SGHVS and CDR2 FQNEAQ. This CDR3 is CASSYLTGKLFF. In DNA form, the CDR3 reads TGTGCCAGCAGCTACCTGACTGGGAAACTGTTTTTT.

This rearrangement joins TRBV11-2 to TRBJ2-5; 7 nucleotides agree with TRBD1. The CDR3 consists of 15 residues. CDR1 and CDR2 from the germline V gene are SGHAT and FQNNGV. V was clipped by 1 base and J by 5 bases; unmatched bases: 7. In DNA, the CDR3 is TGTGCCAGCAGCTTAGCCTACAGGGGCGGGGAGACCCAGTACTTC. Translation: CASSLAYRGGETQYF.

The genes are TRBV12-3 or TRBV12-4 and TRBJ1-3; 7 bases map to TRBD1. This CDR3 contains 15 residues. The J segment lost 4 bases and the V segment lost 6 bases, leaving 9 bases of the junction unmatched. This CDR3 reads CASRLQGTGGNTIYF. The CDR3 DNA is TGTGCCAGCAGGCTACAGGGGACGGGGGGAAACACCATATATTTT.

The V and J genes are TRBV15 and TRBJ2-1; D is ambiguous. CDR1 is LNHNV, CDR2 YYDKDF, per germline (reference sequence). V shed 7 bases and J shed 12 bases, with 19 bases lying between them. The CDR3 extends over 13 amino acids. The CDR3 nucleotides are TGTGCCACCACCTACAAGATTGGGCTACCGCAGTTCTTC. Amino acid sequence: CATTYKIGLPQFF.

The chain uses TRBV27 and TRBJ2-2; perhaps TRBD2 as D (6 bases). CDR1 is MNHEY and CDR2 is SMNVEV in the germline V gene (reference sequence). The CDR3 length is 14 residues. Between the trimmed V and J ends, which lost 7 bases and 2 bases, there was a span of 11 bases. The CDR3 DNA reads TGTGCCAGCACCCCTAGCGCCAACACCGGGGAGCTGTTTTTT. It is translated as CASTPSANTGELFF.

CDR3 in DNA: TGTGCCAGCAGCTTAGCTGGCGAGACTAGCACAGATACGCAGTATTTT. Residues: CASSLAGETSTDTQYF. The V call is TRBV7-2, the J call TRBJ2-3; no reliable D call. Trimming removed 0 bases at V and 0 bases at J, with 10 bases between. This CDR3 comprises 16 residues. Germline values: CDR1 SGHTA, CDR2 FQGNSA.